A selection of T cell receptor beta chains follows, all from one sample in a study of blood T cell repertoires in COVID-19. Sequencing was performed with immunoSEQ multiplex PCR; in TCRdb, only in-frame clones are kept and a portion is missing. The data hold roughly 270,000 clones, with about four fifths observed a single time. Material: PBMCs or T cells enriched from blood (not recorded which). The receptors come from a man aged 40-55 years who had been exposed to COVID-19. The CDR3 runs from the conserved cysteine through the conserved F or W. D genes are given only for firm matches. The size entry is marked missing in some rows and otherwise reads once, few, many or a size class.

TRBV7-9,NA,TRBJ2-7,TRBD1,CASSSGTGHYEQYF,TGTGCCAGCAGCTCCGGGACAGGGCATTACGAGCAGTACTTC
TRBV4-1,NA,TRBJ2-1,TRBD2,CASNKGGRATYNEQFF,TGCGCCAGCAATAAAGGCGGGAGGGCAACCTACAATGAGCAGTTCTTC
TRBV12-3/TRBV12-4,NA,TRBJ2-1,NA,CASRERRYNEQFF,TGTGCCAGTCGGGAGCGTCGATACAATGAGCAGTTCTTC
TRBV4-1,NA,TRBJ1-3,TRBD1,CASSQEGGTGGSGNTIYF,TGCGCCAGCAGCCAAGAGGGGGGGACAGGGGGCTCTGGAAACACCATATATTTT
TRBV19,NA,TRBJ1-1,NA,CASNLGVAFF,TGTGCCAGTAATTTGGGAGTAGCTTTCTTT
TRBV11-3,NA,TRBJ2-7,NA,CASSLETGETYEQYF,TGTGCCAGCAGCTTAGAAACCGGGGAGACCTACGAGCAGTACTTC
TRBV19,NA,TRBJ2-7,NA,CASSHLAGDRVNEQYF,TGTGCCAGTAGTCACCTAGCGGGGGACAGGGTGAACGAGCAGTACTTC
TRBV4-1,NA,TRBJ1-1,NA,CASSPLRMNTEAFF,TGCGCCAGCAGCCCGCTGAGGATGAACACTGAAGCTTTCTTT
TRBV6-1,once,TRBJ2-1,NA,CASSERRGQEQFF,TGTGCCAGCAGTGAAAGGCGAGGGCAGGAGCAGTTCTTC
TRBV2,NA,TRBJ2-1,TRBD2,CARTGLAGSEQFF,TGTGCCAGGACGGGACTAGCGGGAAGTGAGCAGTTCTTC
TRBV7-8,NA,TRBJ2-7,TRBD1,CASSRGTGFGGEQYF,TGTGCCAGCAGCCGAGGGACAGGGTTTGGAGGCGAGCAGTACTTC
TRBV11-2,once,TRBJ1-1,TRBD1,CASSIQTGKNTEAFF,TGTGCCAGCAGCATACAGACAGGGAAGAACACTGAAGCTTTCTTT
TRBV7-9,NA,TRBJ2-5,TRBD2,CASTPHPPGLAGKVETQYF,TGTGCCAGCACCCCCCATCCCCCGGGACTAGCGGGAAAGGTAGAGACCCAGTACTTC
TRBV7-9,NA,TRBJ2-1,TRBD2,CASSPGLAGSNEQFF,TGTGCCAGCAGTCCCGGACTAGCGGGAAGCAATGAGCAGTTCTTC
TRBV18,NA,TRBJ2-2,NA,CASSPPLNTGELFF,TGTGCCAGCTCACCACCGCTAAACACCGGGGAGCTGTTTTTT
TRBV6-6,NA,TRBJ2-2,NA,CASSPPTPGGTGELFF,TGTGCCAGCAGCCCCCCAACCCCCGGGGGCACCGGGGAGCTGTTTTTT
TRBV11-2,NA,TRBJ2-1,NA,CASSLSIWQNYNEQFF,TGTGCCAGCAGCTTATCGATCTGGCAAAACTACAATGAGCAGTTCTTC
TRBV5-6,NA,TRBJ2-7,NA,CASSLITKTDHYEQYF,TGTGCCAGCAGCTTGATCACAAAGACAGACCATTACGAGCAGTACTTC
TRBV28,NA,TRBJ2-7,NA,CASSLWVTGQIKHIYEQYF,TGTGCCAGCAGTTTGTGGGTGACAGGTCAAATCAAGCATATTTACGAGCAGTACTTC
TRBV3-1/TRBV3-2,NA,TRBJ2-1,NA,CASSQVSAGEQFF,TGTGCCAGCAGCCAAGTATCGGCGGGGGAGCAGTTCTTC
TRBV9,NA,TRBJ1-2,TRBD1,CASSAGGGGYTF,TGTGCCAGCAGTGCAGGGGGAGGAGGCTACACCTTC
TRBV19,few,TRBJ1-1,TRBD1,CASYDRDKNTEAFF,TGTGCCAGCTACGACAGGGACAAGAACACTGAAGCTTTCTTT
TRBV5-8,NA,TRBJ2-1,TRBD1,CASSWPGTGYNEQFF,TGTGCCAGCAGCTGGCCCGGGACAGGGTACAATGAGCAGTTCTTC
TRBV5-6,NA,TRBJ2-7,TRBD1,CASSLGTGRREVF,TGTGCCAGCAGCTTAGGGACAGGGCGCCGCGAGGTCTTC
TRBV19,once,TRBJ1-5,NA,CASSIGGVSNQPQHF,TGTGCCAGTAGTATCGGGGGGGTAAGCAATCAGCCCCAGCATTTT
TRBV30,NA,TRBJ2-7,NA,CAWNLAESYEQYF,TGTGCCTGGAATCTTGCGGAATCCTACGAGCAGTACTTC
TRBV18,NA,TRBJ2-7,TRBD2,CASSPSGRGTYEQYF,TGTGCCAGCTCACCTAGCGGGAGGGGGACCTACGAGCAGTACTTC
TRBV2,NA,TRBJ1-2,NA,CASRREVGYTF,TGTGCCAGCCGGAGGGAGGTTGGCTACACCTTC
TRBV7-9,NA,TRBJ2-3,TRBD2,CASSTRGYLAATDTQYF,TGTGCCAGCAGCACCCGGGGGTATCTAGCGGCTACAGATACGCAGTATTTT
TRBV5-1,NA,TRBJ1-2,NA,CASSLQGVGDYGYTF,TGCGCCAGCAGCTTACAAGGGGTAGGGGACTATGGCTACACCTTC
TRBV5-4,NA,TRBJ1-3,TRBD1,CASATTGGFGNTIYF,TGTGCCAGCGCCACGACAGGGGGCTTTGGAAACACCATATATTTT
TRBV24-1,NA,TRBJ1-2,TRBD1,CATSDSKRGLGYTF,TGTGCCACCAGTGATTCGAAAAGGGGGCTTGGCTACACCTTC
TRBV6-5,NA,TRBJ1-6,NA,CASSFLGRLMALHF,TGTGCCAGCAGTTTCCTGGGCCGCCTGATGGCCCTCCACTTT
TRBV29-1,NA,TRBJ2-7,NA,CSVVFLGGSREQYF,TGCAGCGTTGTTTTCCTAGGTGGTTCGCGGGAGCAGTACTTC
TRBV5-5,NA,TRBJ2-5,NA,CASSWSAETQYF,TGTGCCAGCAGCTGGAGTGCAGAGACCCAGTACTTC
TRBV5-8,NA,TRBJ1-3,NA,CASSWPSGALRSGNTIYF,TGTGCCAGCAGCTGGCCATCAGGGGCCCTTCGCTCTGGAAACACCATATATTTT
TRBV27,NA,TRBJ2-7,TRBD2,CASSNLLAGAGEQYF,TGTGCCAGCAGTAACCTACTAGCGGGAGCTGGGGAGCAGTACTTC
TRBV4-1,NA,TRBJ2-1,NA,CASSQVGGAGGNEQFF,TGCGCCAGCAGCCAGGTCGGGGGGGCAGGGGGGAATGAGCAGTTCTTC
TRBV5-1,NA,TRBJ2-2,TRBD2,CASSSRTSGRAAGELFF,TGCGCCAGCAGCTCCCGGACTAGCGGGAGGGCCGCGGGGGAGCTGTTTTTT
TRBV18,NA,TRBJ2-7,TRBD1,CASSTTRDRGGEQYF,TGTGCCAGCTCAACCACTCGGGACAGGGGAGGCGAGCAGTACTTC
TRBV25-1,NA,TRBJ2-7,NA,CASSATYEQYF,TGTGCCAGCAGTGCAACCTACGAGCAGTACTTC
TRBV29-1,NA,TRBJ1-2,NA,CSVGGEGGYGYTF,TGCAGCGTTGGAGGGGAAGGGGGCTATGGCTACACCTTC
TRBV2,NA,TRBJ1-1,NA,CASNVAGNTEAFF,TGTGCCAGCAATGTGGCAGGGAACACTGAAGCTTTCTTT
TRBV29-1,NA,TRBJ1-1,NA,CSVEWDTDTEAFF,TGCAGCGTTGAATGGGACACGGACACTGAAGCTTTCTTT
TRBV6-5,few,TRBJ1-6,NA,CASRGPNSPLHF,TGTGCCAGCAGGGGCCCAAATTCACCCCTCCACTTT
TRBV10-3,NA,TRBJ1-1,NA,CAISEWEDLGTAFF,TGTGCCATCAGTGAGTGGGAGGACCTGGGAACGGCTTTCTTT
TRBV6-5,NA,TRBJ2-7,NA,CASSYPNSYEQYF,TGTGCCAGCAGTTACCCTAACTCCTACGAGCAGTACTTC
TRBV29-1,NA,TRBJ2-7,TRBD1,CSVEGVGQGWYEQYF,TGCAGCGTTGAAGGGGTCGGACAGGGTTGGTACGAGCAGTACTTC
TRBV12-3/TRBV12-4,NA,TRBJ2-5,NA,CASSRAAKKDQYF,TGTGCCAGCAGTCGAGCGGCTAAAAAGGACCAGTACTTC
TRBV6-5,once,TRBJ2-3,NA,CASRTNTGRTDTQYF,TGTGCCAGCAGGACTAATACAGGGCGCACAGATACGCAGTATTTT
TRBV6-6,NA,TRBJ2-3,NA,CATSPAAISTDTQYF,TGTGCCACCTCGCCGGCGGCCATTAGCACAGATACGCAGTATTTT
TRBV3-1/TRBV3-2,NA,TRBJ1-2,NA,CASTAGVHGYTF,TGTGCCAGCACCGCAGGGGTTCATGGCTACACCTTC
TRBV2,NA,TRBJ1-1,TRBD1,CASREDRIPEAFF,TGTGCCAGCAGGGAGGACAGGATCCCTGAAGCTTTCTTT
TRBV29-1,NA,TRBJ1-2,TRBD1,CSVETGGNGYTF,TGCAGCGTTGAGACAGGGGGCAATGGCTACACCTTC
TRBV30,NA,TRBJ1-4,TRBD1,CACRNRDRGEKLFF,TGTGCCTGCCGTAACCGGGACAGGGGTGAAAAACTGTTTTTT
TRBV6-2/TRBV6-3,NA,TRBJ2-2,NA,CASSDQGFAGELFF,TGTGCCAGCAGCGACCAGGGATTCGCCGGGGAGCTGTTTTTT
TRBV5-4,NA,TRBJ2-5,NA,CASSLGGRVEETQYF,TGTGCCAGCAGCTTGGGGGGCAGGGTAGAAGAGACCCAGTACTTC
TRBV16,NA,TRBJ1-3,NA,CASSQYSPSGNTIYF,TGTGCCAGCAGCCAATACAGCCCCTCTGGAAACACCATATATTTT